The clone carrying this T cell receptor (beta chain) was seen only a few times. TCRdb ran MiXCR on the 5' RACE reads and lists one entry per CDR3 protein. The data contain over 100,000 distinct CDR3 sequences, 8.4% of them seen just once; the ten biggest clones take up approximately 24%. The sample is drawn from a study of T cells after yellow fever vaccination. The specimen comprised CD8+ T cells sorted from PBMCs, sampled 45 days after the yellow fever booster vaccination. The source of this sequence is a man younger than 45 who received the YFV17D yellow fever vaccine.

The chain's CDR3 is CASSEQGDLGTEAFF. The CDR3 bases are TGTGCCAGCAGCGAACAGGGGGATTTAGGCACTGAAGCTTTCTTT. The chain has TRBV27 and TRBJ1-1; 8 bases fit TRBD1. The junction had 10 bases not matched to a gene; V was cut back by 6 bases and J by 4 bases. In germline, CDR1 is MNHEY, CDR2 SMNVEV (reference sequence). CDR3 length: 15 amino acids.